This T cell receptor (beta chain) was identified in a study of response to subunit inactivated influenza vaccine. Study results and limitations: The authors suggested that every seasonal influenza vaccination recruits few new T cells.

Germline CDR1 is SGHKS and CDR2 is YYEKEE (reference sequence). With V trimmed by 4 bases and J by 4 bases, 11 bases remained unmatched. The CDR3 contains 15 residues. MiXCR, applied by TCRdb to the RT-PCR reads, yields one record per CDR3 protein. The sample has about 540,000 distinct CDR3 sequences, approximately 20% seen once. As for this clonotype: The target antigen is unknown.

The data were also submitted as part of a second study, on T cells expressing NK-cell markers. That work states: Generation of TCR beta cDNA was performed by 5'RACE template switching incorporating UMIs.

This TCR came from a man in his fifties or sixties who received an inactivated influenza vaccine. The chain uses TRBV5-5 and TRBJ2-7; 7 bases line up with TRBD1. Sample: CD4+ T cells sorted from PBMCs, taken about 11 days after vaccination. CDR3 sequence (DNA): TGTGCCAGCAGCGGAATTATGGGACAGACTTACGAGCAGTACTTC. It translates to CASSGIMGQTYEQYF.